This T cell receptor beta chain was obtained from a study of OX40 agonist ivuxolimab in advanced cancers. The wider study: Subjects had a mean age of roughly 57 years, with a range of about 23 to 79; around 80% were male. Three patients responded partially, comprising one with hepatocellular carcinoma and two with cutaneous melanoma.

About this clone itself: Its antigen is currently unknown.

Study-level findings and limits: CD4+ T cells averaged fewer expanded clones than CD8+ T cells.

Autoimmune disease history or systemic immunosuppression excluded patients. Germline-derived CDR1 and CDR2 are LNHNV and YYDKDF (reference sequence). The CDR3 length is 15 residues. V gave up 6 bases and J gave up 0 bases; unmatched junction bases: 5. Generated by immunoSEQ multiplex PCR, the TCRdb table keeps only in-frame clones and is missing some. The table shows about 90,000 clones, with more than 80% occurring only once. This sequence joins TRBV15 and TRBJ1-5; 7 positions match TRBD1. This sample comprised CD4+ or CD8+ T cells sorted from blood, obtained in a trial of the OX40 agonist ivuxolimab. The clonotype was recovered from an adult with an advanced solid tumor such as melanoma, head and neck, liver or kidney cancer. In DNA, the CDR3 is TGTGCCACCAGAGGCAGGGGGGATAGCAATCAGCCCCAGCATTTT. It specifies CATRGRGDSNQPQHF.